This TCR beta chain came from a study of neurological immune-mediated disorders. This clonotype has at least ten counts. V was trimmed by 4 bases and J by 0 bases, leaving 7 bases between them. The germline V gene has CDR1 DFQATT and CDR2 SNEGSKA (reference sequence). The CDR3 has 12 residues. TCRdb redid the calling of the 5' RACE reads with MiXCR, one entry per CDR3 protein. Among over 11,000 distinct CDR3 sequences listed, about 10% were seen once. The genes are TRBV20-1 and TRBJ2-7; D gene uncertain. Sequences were obtained from PBMCs. The receptor comes from a woman in her forties in good health. The CDR3 protein is CSATRSSYEQYF. CDR3 bases: TGCAGTGCTACCCGGAGCTCCTACGAGCAGTACTTC.